The next 8 T cell receptor beta chains were all read from a single sample in a study of CXCR3-negative and CXCR3-positive naive CD8 T cells. Findings of the study overall: Compared with CXCR3-negative naive cells, CXCR3-positive naive cells showed more hydrophobic TRB CDR3s.

The antigens these receptors bind are not known. Each TRB cDNA library was prepared by 5' RACE (with UMI labels). TCRdb reprocessed the 5' RACE reads; each CDR3 protein has one entry and no DNA is given. This table holds roughly 99,000 distinct CDR3 sequences. The source material was naive CXCR3+ CD8+ T cells from blood. Subset indicated: CD45RO-CCR7+CD27+CD95- naive CD8+ T cells expressing CXCR3 (TNR3+). All receptors come from a human donor in good health. Some clones in this sample may be carry-over from other donors' samples.

The J gene is TRBJ2-7, the V gene TRBV10-3; TCRdb gives TRBD1 as the D gene, but with no DNA this cannot be confirmed. CDR1 and CDR2 (germline): ENHRY, SYGVKD. This CDR3 region has 17 residues. CDR3 residues: CAISEPNHPRVCYEQYF.

The chain joins TRBV5-5 to TRBJ2-7; TCRdb indicates TRBD2, and absent DNA this call remains unverified. CDR1 SGHKS and CDR2 YYEKEE come from the germline V gene (reference sequence). This CDR3 comprises 16 residues. CDR3 amino acids: CASSTPGLAGGDEQYF.

The gene calls are TRBV7-7 and TRBJ2-5; without DNA, the TCRdb call of TRBD1 cannot be checked. The CDR3 spans 12 residues. CDR1 and CDR2 (germline): SSHAT, FNYEAQ (reference sequence). CDR3 protein: CASSTGGETQYF.

This chain uses TRBV29-1 with TRBJ1-5. Germline CDR1 reads SQVTM; CDR2 reads ANQGSEA. The CDR3 spans 13 residues. CDR3 protein: CSVPGPANQPQHF.

The rearrangement uses TRBV5-1 and TRBJ1-4; TCRdb picks TRBD1, but there is no DNA to check that call. Germline V lookup: CDR1 SGHRS, CDR2 YFSETQ. The CDR3 sequence is 19 residues long. CDR3 in amino acids: CASSLAGGQVVGVNEKLFF.

The chain combines TRBV5-1 with TRBJ1-3; there is no DNA to check the TCRdb D call of TRBD1. The CDR3 sequence is 16 residues long. In germline, CDR1 is SGHRS, CDR2 YFSETQ. This chain's CDR3 is CASSPGQEDSGNTIYF. Combining the CDR3 with reference TRBV5-1 and TRBJ1-3 gives the whole variable domain KAGVTQTPRYLIKTRGQQVTLSCSPISGHRSVSWYQQTPGQGLQFLFEYFSETQRNKGNFPGRFSGRQFSNSRSEMNVSTLELGDSALYLCASSPGQEDSGNTIYFGEGSWLTVV.

V usage is TRBV5-5 and J usage is TRBJ2-7; TCRdb lists TRBD1, though no DNA is available to test this call. Germline-derived CDR1 and CDR2 are SGHKS and YYEKEE (reference sequence). The CDR3 covers 14 residues. The CDR3 region is CASSFGTEILEQYF.

The chain employs TRBV29-1 and TRBJ2-1. Per the germline V gene, CDR1 is SQVTM and CDR2 is ANQGSEA. The CDR3 consists of 16 residues. CDR3 sequence reads: CSVHWGNSKVGNEQFF.